This TCR beta chain was retrieved from a study of blood T cell repertoires in COVID-19. About the research overall: Specimens from acute and convalescent COVID-19 originated in the United States, Italy and Spain. T cells, B-cell-depleted T cells, or PBMCs supplied cDNA or gDNA.

Participant ages covered roughly 18 to 89 years across 24 US areas. Per the authors' pipeline: Amplified reference gene primers provided the basis for estimating nucleated cell counts. Sequencing was performed with immunoSEQ multiplex PCR; in TCRdb, only in-frame clones are kept and a portion is missing. For V, J and clone size, that table is used; D and trimming come from the DNA. The data contain 310,000 or so clones, nearly 90% of them singletons. The CDR3 consists of 11 residues. The V gene's germline CDR1 is LNHDA and CDR2 SQIVND (reference sequence). The junction had 4 bases not matched to a gene; V was cut back by 7 bases and J by 8 bases.

Sequenced material: PBMCs or T cells enriched from blood (not recorded which). This sequence originates from a woman aged 18-29 years with acute COVID-19. The chain couples TRBV19 to TRBJ1-2, with 7 bases lining up with TRBD1. Written as DNA, the CDR3 is TGTGCCAGTAAGACAGGGTTAGGCTACACCTTC. It codes for CASKTGLGYTF. The full variable domain, its missing parts supplied by reference TRBV19 and TRBJ1-2, is DGGITQSPKYLFRKEGQNVTLSCEQNLNHDAMYWYRQDPGQGLRLIYYSQIVNDFQKGDIAEGYSVSREKKESFPLTVTSAQKNPTAFYLCASKTGLGYTFGSGTRLTVV.